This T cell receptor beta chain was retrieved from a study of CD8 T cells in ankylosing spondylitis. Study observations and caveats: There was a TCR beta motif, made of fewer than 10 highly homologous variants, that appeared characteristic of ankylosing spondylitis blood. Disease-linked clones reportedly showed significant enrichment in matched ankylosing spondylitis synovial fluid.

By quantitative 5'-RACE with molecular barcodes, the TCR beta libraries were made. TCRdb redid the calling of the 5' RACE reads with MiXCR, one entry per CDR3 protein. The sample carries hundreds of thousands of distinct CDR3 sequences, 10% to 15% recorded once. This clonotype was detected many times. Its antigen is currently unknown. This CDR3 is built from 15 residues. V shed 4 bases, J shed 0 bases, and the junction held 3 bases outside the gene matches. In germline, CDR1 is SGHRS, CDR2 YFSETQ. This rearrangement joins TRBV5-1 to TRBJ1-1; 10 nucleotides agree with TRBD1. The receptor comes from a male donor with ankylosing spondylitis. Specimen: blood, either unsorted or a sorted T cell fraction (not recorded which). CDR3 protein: CASSGDRGMNTEAFF. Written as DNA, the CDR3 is TGCGCCAGCAGCGGGGACAGGGGTATGAACACTGAAGCTTTCTTT.